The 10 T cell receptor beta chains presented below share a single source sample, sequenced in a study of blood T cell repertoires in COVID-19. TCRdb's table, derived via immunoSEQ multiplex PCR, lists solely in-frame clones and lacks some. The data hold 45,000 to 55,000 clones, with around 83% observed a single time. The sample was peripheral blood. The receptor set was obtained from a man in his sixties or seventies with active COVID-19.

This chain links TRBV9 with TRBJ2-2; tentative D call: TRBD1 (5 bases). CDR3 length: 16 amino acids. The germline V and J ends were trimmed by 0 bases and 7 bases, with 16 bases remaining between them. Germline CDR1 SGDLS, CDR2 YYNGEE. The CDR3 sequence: CASSVGGAGLNGELFF. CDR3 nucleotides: TGTGCCAGCAGCGTAGGGGGCGCAGGGTTGAACGGGGAGCTGTTTTTT. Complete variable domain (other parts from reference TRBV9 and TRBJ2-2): DSGVTQTPKHLITATGQRVTLRCSPRSGDLSVYWYQQSLDQGLQFLIQYYNGEERAKGNILERFSAQQFPDLHSELNLSSLELGDSALYFCASSVGGAGLNGELFFGEGSRLTVL.

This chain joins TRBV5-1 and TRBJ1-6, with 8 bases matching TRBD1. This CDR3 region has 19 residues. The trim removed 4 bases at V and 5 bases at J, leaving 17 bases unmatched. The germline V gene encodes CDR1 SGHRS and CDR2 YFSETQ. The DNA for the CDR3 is TGCGCCAGCAGCAAAACCGGACAGGGAAGAGGCTCGAATAATTCACCCCTCCACTTT. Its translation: CASSKTGQGRGSNNSPLHF.

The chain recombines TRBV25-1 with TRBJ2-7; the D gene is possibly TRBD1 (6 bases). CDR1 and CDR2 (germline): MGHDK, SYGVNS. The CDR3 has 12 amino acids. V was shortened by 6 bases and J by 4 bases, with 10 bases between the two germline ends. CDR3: CASRGQGYEQYF. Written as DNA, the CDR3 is TGTGCCAGCAGGGGGCAGGGGTACGAGCAGTACTTC.

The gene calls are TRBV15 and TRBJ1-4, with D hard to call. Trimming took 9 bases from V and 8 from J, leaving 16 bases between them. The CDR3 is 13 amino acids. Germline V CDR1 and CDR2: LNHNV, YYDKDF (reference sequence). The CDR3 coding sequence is TGTGCCACAACCTCAGCGTCGGGGGAAAAACTGTTTTTT. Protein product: CATTSASGEKLFF.

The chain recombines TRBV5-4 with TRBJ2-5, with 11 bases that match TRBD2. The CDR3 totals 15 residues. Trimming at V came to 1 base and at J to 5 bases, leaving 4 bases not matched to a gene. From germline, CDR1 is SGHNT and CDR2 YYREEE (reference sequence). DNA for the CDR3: TGTGCCAGCAGCTTGACTAGCGGGGGTTGGGAGACCCAGTACTTC. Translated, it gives CASSLTSGGWETQYF.

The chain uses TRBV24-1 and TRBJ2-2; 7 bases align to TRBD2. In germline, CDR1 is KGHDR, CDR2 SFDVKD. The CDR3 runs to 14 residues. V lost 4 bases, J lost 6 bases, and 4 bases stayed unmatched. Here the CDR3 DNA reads TGTGCCACCAGTGACATGGGAGGGTCCGGGGAGCTGTTTTTT. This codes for CATSDMGGSGELFF.

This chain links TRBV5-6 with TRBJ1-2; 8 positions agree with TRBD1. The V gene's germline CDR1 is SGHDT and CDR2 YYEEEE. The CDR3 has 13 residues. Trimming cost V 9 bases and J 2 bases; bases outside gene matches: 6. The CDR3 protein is CATNRGTNYGYTF. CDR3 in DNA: TGTGCCACCAACAGGGGGACCAACTATGGCTACACCTTC.

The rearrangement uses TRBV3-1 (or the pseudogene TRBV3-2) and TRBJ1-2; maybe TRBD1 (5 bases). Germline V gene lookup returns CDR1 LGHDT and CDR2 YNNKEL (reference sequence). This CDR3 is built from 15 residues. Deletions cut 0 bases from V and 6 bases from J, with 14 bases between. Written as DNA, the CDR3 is TGTGCCAGCAGCCAAGATCAGGGCAGGGTGGATGGCTACACCTTC. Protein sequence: CASSQDQGRVDGYTF.

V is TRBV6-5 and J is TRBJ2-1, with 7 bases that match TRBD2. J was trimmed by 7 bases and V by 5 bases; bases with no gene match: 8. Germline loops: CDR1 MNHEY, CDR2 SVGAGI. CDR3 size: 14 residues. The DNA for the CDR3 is TGTGCCAGCAGTAAACCGGCGGGGGTTAATGAGCAGTTCTTC. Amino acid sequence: CASSKPAGVNEQFF.

The CDR3, as DNA: TGTGCCAGCAGCGCACAGGGGGAGACTGAAGCTTTCTTT. Protein sequence: CASSAQGETEAFF. The V call is TRBV9, the J call TRBJ1-1; 8 bases agree with TRBD1. The germline V gene has CDR1 SGDLS and CDR2 YYNGEE. V lost 3 bases, J lost 5 bases, and 3 bases stayed unmatched. The CDR3 contains 13 residues. The entire variable domain, with the rest obtained from reference TRBV9 and TRBJ1-1, is as follows: DSGVTQTPKHLITATGQRVTLRCSPRSGDLSVYWYQQSLDQGLQFLIQYYNGEERAKGNILERFSAQQFPDLHSELNLSSLELGDSALYFCASSAQGETEAFFGQGTRLTVV.